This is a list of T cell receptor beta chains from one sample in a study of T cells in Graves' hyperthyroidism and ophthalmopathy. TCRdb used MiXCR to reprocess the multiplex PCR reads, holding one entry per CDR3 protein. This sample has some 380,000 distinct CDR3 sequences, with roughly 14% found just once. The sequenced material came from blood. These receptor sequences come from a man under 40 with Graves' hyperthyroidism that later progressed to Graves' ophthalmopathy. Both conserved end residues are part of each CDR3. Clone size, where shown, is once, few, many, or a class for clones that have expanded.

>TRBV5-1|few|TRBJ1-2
CASSSRTGNYGYTF
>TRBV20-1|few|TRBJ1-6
CSARDQTAIIYNSPLHF
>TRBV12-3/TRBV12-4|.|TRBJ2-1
CASSFSRGADEQFF
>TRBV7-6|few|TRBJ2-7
CASSFSRTSDEQYF
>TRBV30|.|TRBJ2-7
CAWSVQGETEQYF
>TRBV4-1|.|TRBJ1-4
CASSLLRGANEKLFF
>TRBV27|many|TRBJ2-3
CASRGQSLGTQYF
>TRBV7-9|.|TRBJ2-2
CASSAQGTLTGELFF
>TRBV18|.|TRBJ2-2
CASSPTGGTANTGELFF
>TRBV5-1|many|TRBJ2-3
CASHVVGGTTDTQYF
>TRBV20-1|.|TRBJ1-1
CSAREQGAAEAFF
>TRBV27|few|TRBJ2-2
CASSLTRTGELFF
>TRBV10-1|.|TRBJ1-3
CASSESQDNSGNTIYF
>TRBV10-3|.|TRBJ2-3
CATQTNTDTQYF
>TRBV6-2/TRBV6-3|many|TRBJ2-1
CASRRLEAGGLNEQFF
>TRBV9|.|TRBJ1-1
CASSVEPGMNTEAFF
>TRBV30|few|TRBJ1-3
CAWMRAGASGNTIYF
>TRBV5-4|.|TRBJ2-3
CASSPQGTDMQYF
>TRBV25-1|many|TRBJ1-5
CASSDPGRNQPQHF
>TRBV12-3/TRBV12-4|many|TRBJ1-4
CASRQGGEKLFF
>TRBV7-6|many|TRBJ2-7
CASSPASGAFSYEQYF
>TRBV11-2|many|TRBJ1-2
CASSLDRQGDGYTF
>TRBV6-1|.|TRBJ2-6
CASSPKGGGTVVGGANVLTF
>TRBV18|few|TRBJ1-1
CASSSTGIGEAFF
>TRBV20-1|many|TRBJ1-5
CSARLAGGYSNQPQHF
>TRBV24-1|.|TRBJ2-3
CATSDTGGNTDTQYF
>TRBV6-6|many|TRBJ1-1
CASSYGGTVGTEAFF
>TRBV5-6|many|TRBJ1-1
CASYRGQDTEAFF
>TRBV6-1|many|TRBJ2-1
CASPPQRGTSNEQFF
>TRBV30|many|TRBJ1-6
CAWRGINNSPLHF
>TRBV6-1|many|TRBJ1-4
CASSEGGINEKLFF
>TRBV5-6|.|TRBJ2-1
CASSFRGRYNEQFF
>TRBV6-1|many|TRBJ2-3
CASSLRWNTDTQYF
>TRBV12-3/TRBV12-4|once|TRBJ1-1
CATQKTLNTEAFF
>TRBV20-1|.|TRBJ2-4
CSAIDGRLAKNIQYF
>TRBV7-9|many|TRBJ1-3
CASSLRQYGNTIYF
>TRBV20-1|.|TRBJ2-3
CSARKVREDTQYF
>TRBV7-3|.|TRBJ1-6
CASSTAGGNSPLHF
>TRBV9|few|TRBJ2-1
CASSVAAGGTWDEQFF
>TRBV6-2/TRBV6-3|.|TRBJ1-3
CASSYGRHGSSGNTIYF
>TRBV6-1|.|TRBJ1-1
CASKRTGGMNTEAFF
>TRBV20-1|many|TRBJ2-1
CSGSGSSYNEQFF
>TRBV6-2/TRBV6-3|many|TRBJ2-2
CASSAGSGELFF
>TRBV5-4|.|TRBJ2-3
CASSLGTGGGDTQYF
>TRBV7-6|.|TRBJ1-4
CASSLGQGKEKLFF
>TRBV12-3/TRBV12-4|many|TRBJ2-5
CASSLGPGGGAETQYF
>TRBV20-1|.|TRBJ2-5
CSATIAGGFQGTQYF
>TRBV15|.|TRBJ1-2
CATKDRRYGYGYTF
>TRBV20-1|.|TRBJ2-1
CSAPRDYNNEQFF
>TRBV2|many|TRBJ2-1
CASSERESSYNEQFF
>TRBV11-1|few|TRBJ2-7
CASSLEPAEYEQYF
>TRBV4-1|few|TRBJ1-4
CASSRYQEGFNEKLFF
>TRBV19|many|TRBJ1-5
CASSRADSSNQPQHF
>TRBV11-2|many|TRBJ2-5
CASSLVAPQETQYF
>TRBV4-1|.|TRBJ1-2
CASSLLDSIYGYTF
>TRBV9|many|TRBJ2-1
CASARGTSDYNEQFF
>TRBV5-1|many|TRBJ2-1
CASSSLGGSSYNEQFF
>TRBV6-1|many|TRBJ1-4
CASSPGGAPTNEKLFF
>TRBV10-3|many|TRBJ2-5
CAIRSGGSQETQYF
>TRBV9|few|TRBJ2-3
CASSGRGGTSGGASDTQYF